The rows below give T cell receptor beta chains drawn from one sample of a study of blood T cell repertoires in COVID-19. Profiled with immunoSEQ multiplex PCR; TCRdb holds only in-frame clones, not every one. The table shows roughly 320,000 clones, with about 87% occurring only once. What was sequenced was peripheral blood. These receptors originate from a man aged 70-80 years with acute or convalescent COVID-19. Each CDR3 is given with its conserved first and last residue. The D gene is left open where the match is weak. A clone size is listed for some rows: how often the clone was seen (once, few, many), or a class if it is expanded.

j_call v_call d_call clone_size cdr3_aa cdr3_nt
TRBJ2-2 TRBV24-1 TRBD1 NA CATSGTGQGVFTGELFF TGTGCCACCAGTGGAACGGGGCAGGGGGTATTTACCGGGGAGCTGTTTTTT
TRBJ1-2 TRBV6-5 TRBD1 NA CASRRQGFYGYTF TGTGCCAGCAGGAGACAGGGTTTCTATGGCTACACCTTC
TRBJ2-1 TRBV2 NA NA CASSTGQGRNEQFF TGTGCCAGCAGCACAGGGCAGGGGCGCAATGAGCAGTTCTTC
TRBJ2-1 TRBV7-2 TRBD1 NA CASSPGQAHNEQFF TGTGCCAGCAGCCCCGGACAGGCCCACAATGAGCAGTTCTTC
TRBJ1-2 TRBV28 TRBD1 NA CASSLHPGQLNYGYTF TGTGCCAGCAGCCTCCATCCGGGACAGCTAAACTATGGCTACACCTTC
TRBJ1-4 TRBV5-6 NA NA CASSTGGANEKLFF TGTGCCAGCAGCACCGGGGGAGCTAATGAAAAACTGTTTTTT
TRBJ2-2 TRBV28 TRBD1 once CASSLGPGQGSGELFF TGTGCCAGCAGTTTAGGACCGGGACAGGGCTCCGGGGAGCTGTTTTTT
TRBJ2-2 TRBV9 NA NA CASSVRGANTGELFF TGTGCCAGCAGCGTCCGGGGGGCAAACACCGGGGAGCTGTTTTTT
TRBJ1-1 TRBV12-3/TRBV12-4 NA NA CASSLEVQAFF TGTGCCAGCAGTTTGGAGGTTCAAGCTTTCTTT
TRBJ2-7 TRBV28 TRBD2 NA CASSLSGLAANEQYF TGTGCCAGCAGTTTATCTGGACTAGCGGCTAACGAGCAGTACTTC
TRBJ2-1 TRBV5-4 TRBD1 NA CASSFRQGAIYNEQFF TGTGCCAGCAGCTTCCGACAGGGGGCCATCTACAATGAGCAGTTCTTC
TRBJ2-3 TRBV5-1 TRBD1 NA CASSLTGDSTDTQYF TGCGCCAGCAGCTTGACAGGGGACAGCACAGATACGCAGTATTTT
TRBJ2-1 TRBV7-9 NA NA CASSFRGSNEQFF TGTGCCAGCAGCTTCCGTGGGAGCAATGAGCAGTTCTTC
TRBJ2-3 TRBV27 TRBD1 NA CASSTRQGTSTDTQYF TGTGCCAGCAGTACACGACAGGGTACCAGCACAGATACGCAGTATTTT
TRBJ2-2 TRBV6-5 TRBD2 NA CAGNSGGADTGELFF TGTGCCGGGAATAGCGGGGGGGCCGACACCGGGGAGCTGTTTTTT
TRBJ2-5 TRBV10-3 NA NA CAISESDGQTQYF TGTGCCATCAGTGAGTCGGATGGGCAGACCCAGTACTTC
TRBJ1-4 TRBV7-9 TRBD1 NA CASSPVWDSGMRVEKLFF TGTGCCAGCAGCCCGGTCTGGGACAGCGGCATGAGGGTAGAAAAACTGTTTTTT
TRBJ1-4 TRBV2 NA NA CASREKAPFGWEKLFF TGTGCCAGCAGGGAAAAAGCCCCGTTTGGTTGGGAAAAACTGTTTTTT
TRBJ2-7 TRBV9 TRBD1 few CASSPGGTGYEQYF TGTGCCAGCAGCCCCGGCGGGACAGGATACGAGCAGTACTTC